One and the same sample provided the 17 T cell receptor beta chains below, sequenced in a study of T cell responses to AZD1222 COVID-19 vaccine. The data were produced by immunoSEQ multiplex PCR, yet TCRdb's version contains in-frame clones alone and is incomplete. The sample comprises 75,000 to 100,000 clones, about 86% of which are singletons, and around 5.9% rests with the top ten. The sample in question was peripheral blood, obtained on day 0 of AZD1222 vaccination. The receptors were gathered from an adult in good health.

CDR3 coding DNA: TGTGCCAGCGATGGACAGGACGGCTACACCTTC. Its translation is CASDGQDGYTF. The rearrangement uses TRBV6-5 and TRBJ1-2; 7 positions match TRBD1. The CDR3 loop spans 11 amino acids. In germline, CDR1 is MNHEY, CDR2 SVGAGI. J gave up 8 bases and V 8 bases, and 5 bases lay outside the gene matches.

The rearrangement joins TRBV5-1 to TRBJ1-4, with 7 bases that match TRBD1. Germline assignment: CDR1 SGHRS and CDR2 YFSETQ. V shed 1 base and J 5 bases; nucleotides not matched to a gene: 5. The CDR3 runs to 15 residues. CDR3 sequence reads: CASSLTGQQNEKLFF. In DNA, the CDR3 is TGCGCCAGCAGCTTGACGGGACAGCAAAATGAAAAACTGTTTTTT.

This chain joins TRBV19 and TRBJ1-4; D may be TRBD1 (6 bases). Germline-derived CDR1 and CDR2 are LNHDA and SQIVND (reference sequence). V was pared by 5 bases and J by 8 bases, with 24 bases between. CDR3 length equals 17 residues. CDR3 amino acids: CASSATSGGGRGEKLFF. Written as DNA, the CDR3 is TGTGCCAGTAGTGCAACCTCAGGCGGTGGAAGGGGGGAAAAACTGTTTTTT.

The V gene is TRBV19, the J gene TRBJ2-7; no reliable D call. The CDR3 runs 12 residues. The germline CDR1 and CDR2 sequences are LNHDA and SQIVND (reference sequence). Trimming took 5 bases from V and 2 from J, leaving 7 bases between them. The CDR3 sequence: CASSQTPYEQYF. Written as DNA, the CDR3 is TGTGCCAGTAGTCAAACACCCTACGAGCAGTACTTC.

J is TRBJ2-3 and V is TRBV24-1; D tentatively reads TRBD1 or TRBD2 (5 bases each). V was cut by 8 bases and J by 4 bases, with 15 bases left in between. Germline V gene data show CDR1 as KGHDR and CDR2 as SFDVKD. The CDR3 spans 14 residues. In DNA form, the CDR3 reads TGTGCCACCAAGCCGGGGCCCGGGTCAGATACGCAGTATTTT. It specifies CATKPGPGSDTQYF.

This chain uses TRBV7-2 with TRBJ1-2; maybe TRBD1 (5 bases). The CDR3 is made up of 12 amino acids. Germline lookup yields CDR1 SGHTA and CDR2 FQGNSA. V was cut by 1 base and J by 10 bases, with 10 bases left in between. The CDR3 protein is CASSLEGETYTF. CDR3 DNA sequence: TGTGCCAGCAGCTTAGAAGGGGAAACCTACACCTTC.

The CDR3 DNA is TGTGCCTGGAGCTCCGGGAAAAGGGGGTCAGGAAACACCATATATTTT. Its translation: CAWSSGKRGSGNTIYF. V and J are TRBV30 and TRBJ1-3; possible D gene TRBD1, 6 bases. Trimming stripped 3 bases from V and 4 bases from J, with 19 bases between. The CDR3 contains 16 residues. Per germline, CDR1 GTSNPN and CDR2 SVGIG (reference sequence).

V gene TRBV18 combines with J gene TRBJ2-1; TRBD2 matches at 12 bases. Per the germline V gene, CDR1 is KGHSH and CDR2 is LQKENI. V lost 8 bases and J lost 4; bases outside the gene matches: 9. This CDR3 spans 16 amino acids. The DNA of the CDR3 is TGTGCCAGCGCCCAGCCCGGGACTAGCGGGTACAATGAGCAGTTCTTC. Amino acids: CASAQPGTSGYNEQFF.

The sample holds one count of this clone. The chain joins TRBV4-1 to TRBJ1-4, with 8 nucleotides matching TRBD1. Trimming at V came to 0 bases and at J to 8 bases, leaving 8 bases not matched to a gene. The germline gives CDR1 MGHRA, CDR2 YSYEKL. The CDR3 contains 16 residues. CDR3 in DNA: TGCGCCAGCAGCCAAGATAGGCCAGGGGGCAACGAAAAACTGTTTTTT. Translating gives CASSQDRPGGNEKLFF.

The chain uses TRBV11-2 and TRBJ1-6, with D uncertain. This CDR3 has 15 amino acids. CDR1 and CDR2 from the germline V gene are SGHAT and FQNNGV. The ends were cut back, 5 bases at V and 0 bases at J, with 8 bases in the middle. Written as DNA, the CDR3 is TGTGCCAGCAGCCCGGACCGCTCCTATAATTCACCCCTCCACTTT. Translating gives CASSPDRSYNSPLHF.

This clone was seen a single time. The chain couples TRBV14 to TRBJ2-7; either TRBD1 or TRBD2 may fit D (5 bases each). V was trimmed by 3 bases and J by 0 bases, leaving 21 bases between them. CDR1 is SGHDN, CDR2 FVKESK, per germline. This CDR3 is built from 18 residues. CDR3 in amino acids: CASSQEQGTLFSSYEQYF. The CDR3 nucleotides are TGTGCCAGCAGCCAGGAACAAGGGACGCTCTTCAGCTCCTACGAGCAGTACTTC.

As DNA, the CDR3 is TGTGCCAGCTCGGTAGGGACAGGGCGGAATGAAAAACTGTTTTTT. It translates to CASSVGTGRNEKLFF. V is TRBV18 and J is TRBJ1-4; 9 bases are shared with TRBD1. The ends lost 6 bases at V and 5 bases at J; junction bases unmatched: 7. The CDR3 consists of 15 residues. Germline V CDR1 and CDR2: KGHSH, LQKENI.

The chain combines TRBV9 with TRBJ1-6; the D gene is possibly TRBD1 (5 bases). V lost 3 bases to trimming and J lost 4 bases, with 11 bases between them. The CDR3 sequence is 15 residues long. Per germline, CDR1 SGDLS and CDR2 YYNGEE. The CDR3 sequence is CASSAGPAYNSPLHF. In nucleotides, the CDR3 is TGTGCCAGCAGCGCAGGGCCCGCGTATAATTCACCCCTCCACTTT.

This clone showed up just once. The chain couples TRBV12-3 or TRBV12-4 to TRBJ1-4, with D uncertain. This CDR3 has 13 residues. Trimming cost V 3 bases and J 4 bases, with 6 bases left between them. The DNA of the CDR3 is TGTGCCAGCAGTTTTTCTGGTAATGAAAAACTGTTTTTT. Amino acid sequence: CASSFSGNEKLFF.

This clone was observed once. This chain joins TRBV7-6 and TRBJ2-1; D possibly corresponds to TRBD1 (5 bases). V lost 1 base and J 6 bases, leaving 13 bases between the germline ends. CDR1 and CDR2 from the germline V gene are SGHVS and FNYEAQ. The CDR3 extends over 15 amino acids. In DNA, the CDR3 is TGTGCCAGCAGCTTAGAATCGCGGCAGGGCAATGAGCAGTTCTTC. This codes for CASSLESRQGNEQFF.

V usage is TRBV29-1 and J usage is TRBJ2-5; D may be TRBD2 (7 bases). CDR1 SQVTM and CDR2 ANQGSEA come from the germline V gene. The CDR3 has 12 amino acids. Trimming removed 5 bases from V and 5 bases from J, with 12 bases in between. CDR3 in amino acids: CSVWGGGETQYF. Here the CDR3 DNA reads TGCAGCGTTTGGGGGGGCGGGGAGACCCAGTACTTC.

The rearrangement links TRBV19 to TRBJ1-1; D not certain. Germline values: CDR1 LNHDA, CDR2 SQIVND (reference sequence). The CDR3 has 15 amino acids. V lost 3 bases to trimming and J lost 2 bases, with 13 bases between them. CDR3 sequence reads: CASSIRATSNTEAFF. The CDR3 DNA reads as TGTGCCAGTAGTATCCGGGCCACCTCAAACACTGAAGCTTTCTTT.